This T cell receptor (beta chain) appears in the sequencing data of a study of beta chain features in type 1 diabetes. The overall study: Healthy donors and patients showed comparable age, gender and cell yields. Investigators examined roughly 99,000,000 sorted cells across all samples. Study results and limitations: Across patients, naive, central memory and Treg TCRB repertoires exhibited apparently greater similarity than was observed across healthy donors. cDNA sequencing could over-represent cells with high TCR expression. Shortening of TCRB CDR3s, moderate but significant, appeared in all four CD4+ subsets of Type 1 diabetes patients.

The sequenced template was cDNA made from the entire isolated RNA. Clones were read by immunoSEQ multiplex PCR, and TCRdb kept only the in-frame ones, dropping some. The sample shows some 350,000 clones, 13% of them seen only once. J gave up 7 bases and V 4 bases, and 8 bases lay outside the gene matches. The CDR3 totals 14 residues. The germline CDR1 and CDR2 sequences are SGHRS and YFSETQ. This clone was observed a few times. Its antigen is not identified. Sequenced input: naive CD4+ T cells from blood. This rearrangement joins TRBV5-1 to TRBJ2-1; 7 positions match TRBD1. The origin of this receptor is a young woman with type 1 diabetes. The CDR3 nucleotides read TGCGCCAGCAGCAGGGACAGTTATACAAATGAGCAGTTCTTC. This encodes CASSRDSYTNEQFF.